The 18 T cell receptor beta chains below were found in one sample sequenced in a study of T cell responses to AZD1222 COVID-19 vaccine. Sequenced by immunoSEQ multiplex PCR; TCRdb stores in-frame clones only, minus some. The sample consists of 120,000 or so clones, about nine tenths of them appearing once. This sample comprised peripheral blood, obtained on day 0 of AZD1222 vaccination. These receptors came from an adult in good health.

The chain recombines TRBV18 with TRBJ1-5; D is possibly TRBD1 (5 bases). Germline CDR1 KGHSH, CDR2 LQKENI. This CDR3 is 15 amino acids long. Trimming removed 0 bases at V and 4 bases at J, with 10 bases between. Here the CDR3 DNA reads TGTGCCAGCTCACCACCGGGGGGTAGGAATCAGCCCCAGCATTTT. Residues: CASSPPGGRNQPQHF.

This chain uses TRBV28 with TRBJ1-2, with D uncertain. There are 14 residues in the CDR3. The germline V gene encodes CDR1 MDHEN and CDR2 SYDVKM. The V and J ends lost 3 bases and 8 bases respectively, with 16 bases between them. CDR3 residues: CASSLGSFSVGYTF. Written as DNA, the CDR3 is TGTGCCAGCAGTTTGGGTTCTTTTTCCGTGGGCTACACCTTC.

The V call is TRBV10-2, the J call TRBJ2-1; D is perhaps TRBD2 (5 bases). Per germline, CDR1 WSHSY and CDR2 SAAADI. V dropped 0 bases and J dropped 10 bases, with 10 bases sitting between them. The CDR3 sequence is 13 residues long. The CDR3 coding sequence is TGCGCCAGCAGTGAGTCGACTACAGCGGAGCAGTTCTTC. This gives the protein CASSESTTAEQFF.

The V call is TRBV4-3, the J call TRBJ1-1; D uncertain. V gave up 2 bases and J gave up 1 base, with 8 bases separating them. Germline V gene data show CDR1 as LGHNA and CDR2 as YSLEER. This CDR3 comprises 14 residues. The CDR3 is CASSQRAENTEAFF. The DNA for the CDR3 is TGCGCCAGCAGCCAACGAGCAGAGAACACTGAAGCTTTCTTT.

The chain carries TRBV11-3 and TRBJ2-5, with D unclear. Trimming removed 5 bases from V and 4 bases from J, with 8 bases in between. This CDR3 is 12 amino acids long. Germline lookup yields CDR1 SGHNT and CDR2 YENEEA. CDR3: CASSLPGETQYF. CDR3 nucleotide sequence: TGTGCCAGCAGCCTGCCTGGAGAGACCCAGTACTTC.

V gene TRBV12-3 or TRBV12-4 combines with J gene TRBJ1-2; D might be TRBD1 (5 bases). The CDR3 loop spans 12 amino acids. The ends were cut back, 8 bases at V and 4 bases at J, with 11 bases in the middle. CDR3 in DNA: TGTGCCAGCGCTGAGGGGAGCTATGGCTACACCTTC. Translating it yields CASAEGSYGYTF.

V is TRBV6-5 and J is TRBJ2-5; TRBD2 matches at 9 bases. Germline V lookup: CDR1 MNHEY, CDR2 SVGAGI. Trimming removed 9 bases from V and 0 bases from J; junction bases left unmatched: 8. The length of the CDR3 is 15 residues. The CDR3 region has the DNA TGTGCCAGTCGGATGGCGGGGGGGTACCAAGAGACCCAGTACTTC. This sequence encodes CASRMAGGYQETQYF.

The chain recombines TRBV28 with TRBJ1-5; D gene uncertain. Trimming cost V 4 bases and J 4 bases, with 11 bases left between them. This CDR3 spans 14 amino acids. Germline V gives CDR1 MDHEN, CDR2 SYDVKM. The CDR3 sequence: CASSSRGLNQPQHF. CDR3 sequence (DNA): TGTGCCAGCAGTTCCAGAGGGTTAAATCAGCCCCAGCATTTT.

J is TRBJ1-2 and V is TRBV30; the D gene is possibly TRBD1 (5 bases). The germline V gene encodes CDR1 GTSNPN and CDR2 SVGIG (reference sequence). V dropped 2 bases and J dropped 5 bases, with 12 bases sitting between them. This CDR3 is built from 13 residues. CDR3 nucleotide sequence: TGTGCCTGGAGTATTCGGGGCCAATATGGCTACACCTTC. Encoded protein: CAWSIRGQYGYTF. Filled out from reference TRBV30 and TRBJ1-2, the complete variable domain reads SQTIHQWPATLVQPVGSPLSLECTVEGTSNPNLYWYRQAAGRGLQLLFYSVGIGQISSEVPQNLSASRPQDRQFILSSKKLLLSDSGFYLCAWSIRGQYGYTFGSGTRLTVV.

This clone appeared a single time. The chain employs TRBV19 and TRBJ1-1; TRBD1 matches 7 bases. This CDR3 has 15 residues. Germline V gene sequence: CDR1 LNHDA, CDR2 SQIVND (reference sequence). J was trimmed by 1 base and V by 6 bases; bases with no gene match: 8. This CDR3 reads CASRSRGQRNTEAFF. The CDR3 DNA sequence: TGTGCCAGTAGGTCGAGGGGGCAGAGGAACACTGAAGCTTTCTTT.

This sequence joins TRBV5-4 and TRBJ2-1, with D unclear. In germline, CDR1 is SGHNT, CDR2 YYREEE (reference sequence). This CDR3 is 15 amino acids long. Deletions cut 4 bases from V and 0 bases from J, with 11 bases between. The CDR3 spells CASSTRASSYNEQFF. In DNA, the CDR3 is TGTGCCAGCAGCACTCGGGCGAGCTCCTACAATGAGCAGTTCTTC.

The chain employs TRBV3-1 (or the pseudogene TRBV3-2) and TRBJ1-1; 7 nucleotides agree with TRBD1. V gave up 1 base and J gave up 10 bases; unmatched junction bases: 18. Germline CDR1 LGHDT, CDR2 YNNKEL (reference sequence). This CDR3 has 17 residues. DNA for the CDR3: TGTGCCAGCAGCCAAGCCCAAGGGAAAAAGACAGGGTTCGGAGCTTTCTTT. Residues: CASSQAQGKKTGFGAFF.

This sequence joins TRBV5-1 and TRBJ1-1; D possibly corresponds to TRBD1 (5 bases). Trimming removed 7 bases from V and 7 bases from J, with 17 bases in between. The CDR3 has 13 amino acids. Germline V lookup: CDR1 SGHRS, CDR2 YFSETQ. The CDR3 nucleotides are TGCGCCAGCTCCCCCGGACATTCTTTTGAAGCTTTCTTT. This gives the protein CASSPGHSFEAFF.

This clone showed up just once. V and J are TRBV4-1 and TRBJ1-4; D is unresolved. V gave up 4 bases and J gave up 0 bases, with 9 bases separating them. CDR1 MGHRA and CDR2 YSYEKL come from the germline V gene. The CDR3 sequence is 15 residues long. In nucleotides, the CDR3 is TGCGCCAGCAGCCTGAGGGTCGCAACTAATGAAAAACTGTTTTTT. As protein: CASSLRVATNEKLFF.

The chain joins TRBV2 to TRBJ2-3; 11 bases map to TRBD2. The CDR3 totals 15 residues. V lost 4 bases, J lost 0 bases, and 0 bases stayed unmatched. CDR1 is SNHLY, CDR2 FYNNEI, per germline. The CDR3 region is CASSASGRSTDTQYF. The CDR3 region has the DNA TGTGCCAGCAGTGCTAGCGGGAGGAGCACAGATACGCAGTATTTT.

The rearrangement links TRBV5-1 to TRBJ1-6; no firm D call. The CDR3 loop spans 16 amino acids. V gave up 0 bases and J gave up 0 bases, with 7 bases separating them. Germline V lookup: CDR1 SGHRS, CDR2 YFSETQ. Written as DNA, the CDR3 is TGCGCCAGCAGCTTGGGGTTAAGCTCCTATAATTCACCCCTCCACTTT. It is translated as CASSLGLSSYNSPLHF. Based on the CDR3 plus reference TRBV5-1 and TRBJ1-6, the full variable domain is KAGVTQTPRYLIKTRGQQVTLSCSPISGHRSVSWYQQTPGQGLQFLFEYFSETQRNKGNFPGRFSGRQFSNSRSEMNVSTLELGDSALYLCASSLGLSSYNSPLHFGNGTRLTVT.

The chain carries TRBV7-2 and TRBJ1-1, with 7 bases that match TRBD1. The CDR3 is 19 amino acids. In germline, CDR1 is SGHTA, CDR2 FQGNSA. Trimming cost V 2 bases and J 0 bases; bases outside gene matches: 15. The CDR3 nucleotides read TGTGCCAGCAGCTTAAGGAACCGACAGGGAGGGTCCCTGAACACTGAAGCTTTCTTT. The encoded protein is CASSLRNRQGGSLNTEAFF.

This clone was detected once. The rearrangement links TRBV7-2 to TRBJ1-1; 8 nucleotides agree with TRBD1. The CDR3 spans 14 residues. The V gene end was trimmed by 5 bases and the J gene end by 6 bases; junction bases not matched to a gene: 8. Germline V gene data show CDR1 as SGHTA and CDR2 as FQGNSA. Written as DNA, the CDR3 is TGTGCCAGCAGCCTATCCGGACAGGGAGCTGAAGCTTTCTTT. This encodes CASSLSGQGAEAFF. The entire variable domain, with the rest obtained from reference TRBV7-2 and TRBJ1-1, is as follows: GAGVSQSPSNKVTEKGKDVELRCDPISGHTALYWYRQSLGQGLEFLIYFQGNSAPDKSGLPSDRFSAERTGGSVSTLTIQRTQQEDSAVYLCASSLSGQGAEAFFGQGTRLTVV.